Listed below are T cell receptor beta chains from one sample, sequenced in a study of CD8 T cells in ankylosing spondylitis. One entry per CDR3 protein, called by TCRdb with MiXCR from the 5' RACE reads. Among 150,000 or so distinct CDR3 sequences listed, 30% to 35% were seen once. Material: synovial fluid, either unsorted or a sorted T cell fraction (not recorded which). All receptors come from a male donor with ankylosing spondylitis. Each CDR3 is given with its conserved first and last residue. The order of the fields is clone size, V gene, J gene, D gene, CDR3 DNA, CDR3 protein. A D gene is named only where the DNA matches it firmly. Size is omitted from some rows. Given values are once, few, many or a class for expanded clones.

>.|TRBV19|TRBJ2-4|.
TGTGCCAGTAGTGCCTGGACTGGCCCGGGCATTCAGTACTTC
CASSAWTGPGIQYF
>many|TRBV5-1|TRBJ2-3|TRBD2
TGCGCCAGCAGCCTGGACCTAGCGGCGAGCACAGATACGCAGTATTTT
CASSLDLAASTDTQYF
>few|TRBV10-3|TRBJ1-5|TRBD1
TGTGCCACCGGACAGGGTACTGGAGGCAATCAGCCCCAGCATTTT
CATGQGTGGNQPQHF
>.|TRBV20-1|TRBJ2-1|TRBD2
TGCAGTGCAGCCCCGGGGGGGTCGGGTAACAATGAGCAGTTCTTC
CSAAPGGSGNNEQFF
>few|TRBV11-2|TRBJ1-4|.
TGTGCCAGCAGCTTAGTACTCGGAGTAAAACTGTTTTTT
CASSLVLGVKLFF
>many|TRBV5-5|TRBJ1-1|.
TGTGCCAGCAGCTTGGCCGGGGCAGCGAACACTGAAGCTTTCTTT
CASSLAGAANTEAFF
>.|TRBV5-1|TRBJ2-2|TRBD2
TGCGCCAGCAGCTTCGCTAGCGGGGGCCCGAACACCGGGGAGCTGTTTTTT
CASSFASGGPNTGELFF
>few|TRBV27|TRBJ2-1|TRBD2
TGTGCCAGCAGTTTGCTCCCCGTTTTTTTTGCGGGGGGGCGTATTGGGAATGAGCAGTTCTTC
CASSLLPVFFAGGRIGNEQFF
>.|TRBV4-1|TRBJ2-2|.
TGCGCCAGCAGAGATTGGGGGACTAACACCGGGGAGCTGTTTTTT
CASRDWGTNTGELFF
>few|TRBV5-5|TRBJ1-2|.
TGTGCCAGCAGCCTGAATGAGGGGCTTGGCTACACCTTC
CASSLNEGLGYTF
>.|TRBV5-1|TRBJ2-1|TRBD1
TGCGCCAGCAGCAGGGGGACAGGGGGGTCCAAAGAGTCCTACAATGAGCAGTTCTTC
CASSRGTGGSKESYNEQFF
>few|TRBV5-1|TRBJ2-5|.
TGCGCCAGCAGCCAACCGAGGGGAGACTTTGTTCAAGAGACCCAGTACTTC
CASSQPRGDFVQETQYF
>.|TRBV29-1|TRBJ2-1|.
TGCAGCGGTGAGGGGGGGTGGGGCAATGAGCAGTTCTTC
CSGEGGWGNEQFF
>many|TRBV14|TRBJ2-3|TRBD1
TGTGCCAGCAGCCAAGACGCGACAGGGGGAAAAGATACGCAGTATTTT
CASSQDATGGKDTQYF
>.|TRBV10-3|TRBJ2-5|.
TGTGCCATTGGCCGAGAGACCCAGTACTTC
CAIGRETQYF
>many|TRBV6-1|TRBJ2-6|.
TGTGCCAGCAGTGAACCGACGGGGGCTGGGGCCAACGTCCTGACTTTC
CASSEPTGAGANVLTF
>.|TRBV7-9|TRBJ1-1|.
TGTGCCAGCAGTCCGAGAGCCCGGGGCGCCTCGGGTGAAGCTTTCTTT
CASSPRARGASGEAFF
>.|TRBV20-1|TRBJ2-5|TRBD2
TGCAGTGCGCAAACGGGGGGGCGGGAGACCCAGTACTTC
CSAQTGGRETQYF
>few|TRBV9|TRBJ2-1|TRBD2
TGTGCCAGCAGCGCAGCGGGGGCCTCCTACAATGAGCAGTTCTTC
CASSAAGASYNEQFF
>.|TRBV9|TRBJ2-1|.
TGTGCCAGCTCAATCCTGGGGCAGAACTACAATGAGCAGTTCTTC
CASSILGQNYNEQFF
>.|TRBV6-2/TRBV6-3|TRBJ2-1|TRBD2
TGTGCCAGCAGTTACGTAGCGGGAGGCAATGAGCAGTTCTTC
CASSYVAGGNEQFF
>medium-sized|TRBV12-3/TRBV12-4|TRBJ2-2|.
TGTGCCAGCAGAGGGCTAGTAGCGGAGCTGTTTTTT
CASRGLVAELFF
>many|TRBV3-1|TRBJ1-1|.
TGTGCCAGCAGCCAAGCCCCAGGGGACACTGAAGCTTTCTTT
CASSQAPGDTEAFF
>.|TRBV30|TRBJ2-7|TRBD2
TGTGCCTGGAGTGTGAGTGTCGGGCTAGCGGGCCGCGAGCAGTACTTC
CAWSVSVGLAGREQYF
>few|TRBV10-3|TRBJ2-7|.
TGTGCCATCAGTGAGGCCGCGGGACAGCCCTACGAGCAGTACTTC
CAISEAAGQPYEQYF
>.|TRBV5-1|TRBJ1-6|TRBD1
TGCGCCAGCAGCTACTCAGGGGGCCCGAATTCACCCCTCCACTTT
CASSYSGGPNSPLHF
>many|TRBV7-3|TRBJ2-3|.
TGTGCCAGCAGCCTTCAGGGTACCGGCACAGATACGCAGTATTTT
CASSLQGTGTDTQYF
>.|TRBV20-1|TRBJ2-5|TRBD2
TGCAGTGCTAGTGGTGGCCTGGGGACAGACGCGACTAGCGGGCAAGAGACCCAGTACTTC
CSASGGLGTDATSGQETQYF
>.|TRBV5-1|TRBJ2-3|TRBD1
TGCGCCAGCAGCCTGAGACAGGGGGTTCCCGATACGCAGTATTTT
CASSLRQGVPDTQYF
>few|TRBV27|TRBJ1-1|TRBD1
TGTGCCAGCAGACGAGGGGGCCTAAGTGAAGCTTTCTTT
CASRRGGLSEAFF
>many|TRBV5-1|TRBJ1-1|TRBD1
TGCGCCAGCAGCCACAAAAAGGGACAGTCGAACACTGAAGCTTTCTTT
CASSHKKGQSNTEAFF
>.|TRBV11-2|TRBJ1-4|TRBD1
TGTGCCAGCAGCTTAGGGGACAGGGATGTAGAAAAACTGTTTTTT
CASSLGDRDVEKLFF
>.|TRBV29-1|TRBJ2-1|TRBD2
TGCAGCCTTCAACGGGGGGAACCATACAATGAGCAGTTCTTC
CSLQRGEPYNEQFF
>many|TRBV7-2|TRBJ2-7|TRBD2
TGTGCCAGCAGCTTCACCGGGACTAGCAGCTACGAGCAGTACTTC
CASSFTGTSSYEQYF
>few|TRBV6-5|TRBJ2-3|TRBD1
TGTGCCAGCAGTTACGACAGGGGGGCGAACACAGATACGCAGTATTTT
CASSYDRGANTDTQYF
>many|TRBV29-1|TRBJ2-7|TRBD1
TGCAGCGTATGCGGGACAGGGAACTACGAGCAGTACTTC
CSVCGTGNYEQYF
>few|TRBV19|TRBJ2-7|.
TGTGCCAGTAGTCCGTCGGACAGTCGCCACGAGCAGTACTTC
CASSPSDSRHEQYF
>many|TRBV20-1|TRBJ2-3|.
TGCAGCCTACAGTCGGATACGCAGTATTTT
CSLQSDTQYF
>once|TRBV15|TRBJ1-2|TRBD1
TGTGCCACCAGTTCCGGGACAGGGTATATGAGCTACACCTTC
CATSSGTGYMSYTF
>.|TRBV20-1|TRBJ1-1|.
TGCAGTGCTAGTAGGGACACCGAGGCTTTCTTT
CSASRDTEAFF
>once|TRBV27|TRBJ1-4|.
TGTGCCAGCAGTTCTGCTCGTGGGGCAACTAATGAAAAACTGTTTTTT
CASSSARGATNEKLFF
>many|TRBV11-2|TRBJ2-7|.
TGTGCCAGCAGCTTAGGGGCCGGCAGCTACGAGCAGTACTTC
CASSLGAGSYEQYF
>few|TRBV5-5|TRBJ2-2|.
TGTGCCAGCAGCTTTTGGGTGGACACCGGGGAGCTGTTTTTT
CASSFWVDTGELFF
>.|TRBV10-3|TRBJ2-5|TRBD2
TGTGCCAGAAAGGCGGGAGAAGAGACCCAGTACTTC
CARKAGEETQYF
>.|TRBV7-9|TRBJ2-1|.
TGTGCCAGCAGCTTAGCCCCCCGACCCGAGCAGTTCTTC
CASSLAPRPEQFF
>few|TRBV20-1|TRBJ1-2|TRBD1
TGCAGTGCTAGACCCGTTGACAGGGTCAGGGGCTACACCTTC
CSARPVDRVRGYTF
>many|TRBV19|TRBJ1-1|.
TGTGCCAGTAGTGACCCTGGAGCTCGTGAAGCTTTCTTT
CASSDPGAREAFF
>.|TRBV4-2|TRBJ2-1|.
TGTGCCAGCAGCCAGGCTCCTAGGGGAGTGGGGAATGAGCAGTTCTTC
CASSQAPRGVGNEQFF
>.|TRBV12-3/TRBV12-4|TRBJ1-1|.
TGTGCCAGCAGAGACAGCGTCGACTGGAACACTGAAGCTTTCTTT
CASRDSVDWNTEAFF
>.|TRBV7-9|TRBJ2-7|.
TGTGCCAGCAGTAAAGGTCGGGGGGCAGCTTACGAGCAGTACTTC
CASSKGRGAAYEQYF
>many|TRBV12-3/TRBV12-4|TRBJ1-1|TRBD1
TGTGCCAGCAGCCCGGGACAGGGGGACCCTGAAGCTTTCTTT
CASSPGQGDPEAFF
>.|TRBV25-1|TRBJ2-3|.
TGTGCCAGCAGTGAATCGACTAGCACAGATACGCAGTATTTT
CASSESTSTDTQYF
>.|TRBV14|TRBJ2-5|TRBD2
TGTGCCAGCAGCCAAGGGGTAGCGCTAGCGGGCGAGACCCAGTACTTC
CASSQGVALAGETQYF
>few|TRBV20-1|TRBJ1-5|.
TGCAGTGCTAGAGGTGCAGGGCTCCTTAATCAGCCCCAGCATTTT
CSARGAGLLNQPQHF
>.|TRBV3-1|TRBJ1-1|.
TGTGCCAGCAGCCAAGAGGGAAAGGCTTTCTTT
CASSQEGKAFF